This T cell receptor beta chain is from a study of cytomegalovirus exposure and HLA in healthy donors. Comment on this clone: Its specificity is not known.

PCR amplification relied on 60 Vbeta primers (plus 13 Jbeta primers). This table comes from immunoSEQ multiplex PCR, and its TCRdb copy is limited to in-frame clones, with some not included. This sample has tens of thousands of clones; roughly 78% occur once, and the top ten carry roughly 2%. General study points: Associated with HLA alleles at 0.05 false discovery rate in a later analysis were 16,951 TCR beta sequences.

Sequenced sample: PBMCs. The TCR originated in a man in his late teens or twenties in good health and CMV-seronegative.

The CDR3 region has the DNA TGTGCCACCAGGAGGACAGGGACCTACGAGCAGTACTTC. Encoded protein: CATRRTGTYEQYF. The gene calls are TRBV19 and TRBJ2-7; 8 nucleotides align to TRBD1. Germline V gene sequence: CDR1 LNHDA, CDR2 SQIVND (reference sequence). There are 13 residues in the CDR3. Trimming cost V 10 bases and J 2 bases; bases outside gene matches: 7.